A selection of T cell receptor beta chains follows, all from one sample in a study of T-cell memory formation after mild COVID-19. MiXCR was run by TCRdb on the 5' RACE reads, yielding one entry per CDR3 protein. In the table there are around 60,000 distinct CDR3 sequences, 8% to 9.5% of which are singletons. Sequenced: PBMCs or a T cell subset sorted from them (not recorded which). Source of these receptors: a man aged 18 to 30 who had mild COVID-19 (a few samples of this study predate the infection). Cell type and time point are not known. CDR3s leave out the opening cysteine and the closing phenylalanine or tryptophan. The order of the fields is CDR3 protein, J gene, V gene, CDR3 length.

SVDSGAGETQY,TRBJ2-5,TRBV29-1,11
ASSLSQGATEAF,TRBJ1-1,TRBV5-1,12
ASSKDRDSSYNEQF,TRBJ2-1,TRBV7-2,14
ASSLGQFAGELF,TRBJ2-2,TRBV7-3,12
ASSDRRGTGGFGELF,TRBJ2-2,TRBV6-6,15
ATSDSDSARSAPQH,TRBJ1-5,TRBV24-1,14
SVCTGSADTQY,TRBJ2-3,TRBV29-1,11
ASSLSPSLGTDTQY,TRBJ2-3,TRBV7-3,14
ASSRLEVLSEQY,TRBJ2-7,TRBV4-2,12
ASSLVLSYNEQF,TRBJ2-1,TRBV11-2,12
ASSQDHGVREQY,TRBJ2-7,TRBV4-1,12
ASSVSTGRNEQF,TRBJ2-1,TRBV7-6,12
ASAEYNEQF,TRBJ2-1,TRBV12-3/TRBV12-4,9
ASSLVSGGQF,TRBJ2-1,TRBV7-8,10
ASSLGQADTQY,TRBJ2-3,TRBV11-1,11
ASSLGGQTKNIQY,TRBJ2-4,TRBV4-3,13
ASSLGVGANTEAF,TRBJ1-1,TRBV7-9,13
ASSSLDRQGRANVLT,TRBJ2-6,TRBV7-9,15
ASSTQGGETQY,TRBJ2-5,TRBV2,11
ASSLVGRSTDTQY,TRBJ2-3,TRBV5-1,13
ASSQGEWPGELF,TRBJ2-2,TRBV7-7,12
ASSLGISNYGYT,TRBJ1-2,TRBV7-2,12
SASEANTEAF,TRBJ1-1,TRBV20-1,10
ASIQGGVTNSPLH,TRBJ1-6,TRBV6-2/TRBV6-3,13